This T cell receptor beta chain stems from a study of a mutant IDH1 vaccine in newly diagnosed glioma. The overall study: Patients were given eight vaccinations, scheduled in weeks 1, 3, 5, 7, 11, 15, 19 and 23. The treated population exhibited a male proportion of roughly 62%, a female proportion of approximately 38%, and a mean age of about 39 years.

This clone was detected only a few times. The antigen remains undetermined. Documented time point: week 11, during vaccination. One vaccine dose held 300 ug of mutant IDH1 20-mer peptide and came with topical imiquimod. V was pared by 5 bases and J by 3 bases, with 8 bases between. Germline V lookup: CDR1 MGHDK, CDR2 SYGVNS. CDR3 length equals 12 residues. Generated by immunoSEQ multiplex PCR, the TCRdb table keeps only in-frame clones and is missing some. In the table there are tens of thousands of clones, about 88% of which are singletons. The clonotype comes from a woman in her forties or fifties with glioma. V and J are TRBV25-1 and TRBJ2-7; D not resolved. Sample: PBMCs, taken from a glioma patient whose treatment included an IDH1 peptide vaccine. The CDR3 spells CASSLTIYEQYF. The CDR3 bases are TGTGCCAGCAGTCTTACCATCTACGAGCAGTACTTC.